The 20 T cell receptor beta chains below were found in one sample sequenced in a study of STAT5B mutations in CD4+ large granular lymphocyte leukemia. Assay used: immunoSEQ multiplex PCR; TCRdb lists only in-frame clones, some missing. Here the sample spans some 30,000 clones, 75% to 85% being singletons. Sequencing was done on a sample of CD4+ T cells from blood buffy coats. These receptors originate from a human donor in good health.

The chain joins TRBV11-1 to TRBJ2-1; a possible D gene is TRBD1 (5 bases). The CDR3 totals 16 residues. Germline V gene lookup returns CDR1 SGHAT and CDR2 FQDESV (reference sequence). V was cut by 3 bases and J by 4 bases, with 16 bases left in between. In DNA form, the CDR3 reads TGTGCCAGCAGCTTCTCAGGGCCAAACCCTTACAATGAGCAGTTCTTC. Amino acid sequence: CASSFSGPNPYNEQFF.

The chain is built from TRBV19 and TRBJ2-1; D not resolved. Trimming removed 2 bases from V and 4 bases from J, with 15 bases in between. The CDR3 is made up of 16 amino acids. The germline CDR1 and CDR2 sequences are LNHDA and SQIVND (reference sequence). The DNA for the CDR3 is TGTGCCAGTAGTATATTGTCGCGGTTACCTTACAATGAGCAGTTCTTC. Protein sequence: CASSILSRLPYNEQFF. The whole variable domain, remainder taken from reference TRBV19 and TRBJ2-1, is DGGITQSPKYLFRKEGQNVTLSCEQNLNHDAMYWYRQDPGQGLRLIYYSQIVNDFQKGDIAEGYSVSREKKESFPLTVTSAQKNPTAFYLCASSILSRLPYNEQFFGPGTRLTVL.

This clone was seen just once. The chain employs TRBV7-2 and TRBJ1-2; 8 nucleotides align to TRBD1. V shed 3 bases, J shed 5 bases, and the junction held 8 bases outside the gene matches. The CDR3 runs to 15 residues. Germline V gene sequence: CDR1 SGHTA, CDR2 FQGNSA. The CDR3 DNA follows: TGTGCCAGCAGCTTCGGACAGGGACCGACGTATGGCTACACCTTC. This encodes CASSFGQGPTYGYTF. The full variable domain, rest sourced from reference TRBV7-2 and TRBJ1-2, is GAGVSQSPSNKVTEKGKDVELRCDPISGHTALYWYRQSLGQGLEFLIYFQGNSAPDKSGLPSDRFSAERTGGSVSTLTIQRTQQEDSAVYLCASSFGQGPTYGYTFGSGTRLTVV.

This clone appeared a few times. V is TRBV27 and J is TRBJ2-7; D is possibly TRBD2 (5 bases). V was pared by 4 bases and J by 7 bases, with 14 bases between. The CDR3 runs to 13 residues. Germline-derived CDR1 and CDR2 are MNHEY and SMNVEV (reference sequence). This chain's CDR3 is CASSSGVGEEQYF. CDR3 bases: TGTGCCAGCAGTTCCGGGGTGGGCGAGGAGCAGTACTTC.

This sequence joins TRBV13 and TRBJ1-2, with a tentative D call TRBD1 (5 bases). Germline V gene sequence: CDR1 PRHDT, CDR2 FYEKMQ (reference sequence). Trimming cost V 3 bases and J 5 bases, with 10 bases left between them. There are 13 residues in the CDR3. The CDR3 coding sequence is TGTGCCAGCAGCTTGAGGGGCCCATATGGCTACACCTTC. Amino acids: CASSLRGPYGYTF.

The V and J genes are TRBV5-1 and TRBJ2-1; D is perhaps TRBD1 or TRBD2 (5 bases each). Per germline, CDR1 SGHRS and CDR2 YFSETQ. This CDR3 comprises 15 residues. V was clipped by 0 bases and J by 2 bases, with 9 bases between them. As DNA, the CDR3 is TGCGCCAGCAGCTTGGTAGGGGACCCCTACAATGAGCAGTTCTTC. This encodes CASSLVGDPYNEQFF.

This clone was detected once. This chain connects TRBV19 to TRBJ2-4; D possibly corresponds to TRBD1 (6 bases). Germline CDR1 LNHDA, CDR2 SQIVND (reference sequence). Trimming pared 5 bases from V and 8 bases from J, leaving 19 bases between. The CDR3 covers 15 residues. The DNA for the CDR3 is TGTGCCAGTAGTGCCGGATGGGGCAGACAGGACATTCAGTACTTC. Its protein is CASSAGWGRQDIQYF.

The CDR3 loop reads CASSPRGDYEQYF. The CDR3 DNA sequence: TGTGCCAGCAGCCCGAGGGGGGACTACGAGCAGTACTTC. The chain recombines TRBV7-8 with TRBJ2-7, with D perhaps given as TRBD1 or TRBD2 (6 bases each). V was trimmed by 5 bases and J by 3 bases, leaving 11 bases between them. This CDR3 contains 13 residues. Germline assignment: CDR1 SGHVS and CDR2 FQNEAQ.

This clone was observed a handful of times. The chain links TRBV7-2 to TRBJ2-7, with D possibly TRBD1 on 6 matching bases. V lost 6 bases and J 7 bases, leaving 19 bases between the germline ends. The germline CDR1 and CDR2 sequences are SGHTA and FQGNSA. The CDR3 spans 14 residues. The CDR3 sequence: CASSDRQRLEEQYF. The CDR3 nucleotides read TGTGCCAGCAGTGACAGGCAGCGCTTGGAGGAGCAGTACTTC.

V usage is TRBV5-1 and J usage is TRBJ2-4; a possible D gene is TRBD1 (6 bases). Germline lookup yields CDR1 SGHRS and CDR2 YFSETQ. The V end was cut by 4 bases, the J end by 0 bases, with 11 bases between. The CDR3 is 15 amino acids. CDR3 region: CASSIPDRAKNIQYF. The CDR3 DNA reads TGCGCCAGCAGCATTCCGGACAGAGCCAAAAACATTCAGTACTTC.

The chain combines TRBV30 with TRBJ2-7; D is undetermined. This CDR3 comprises 14 residues. With 0 bases removed from V and 2 bases from J, the gap between germline ends came to 11 bases. Germline-derived CDR1 and CDR2 are GTSNPN and SVGIG (reference sequence). DNA of the CDR3: TGTGCCTGGAGTGTCCGCTGGATACCCTACGAGCAGTACTTC. Its protein product is CAWSVRWIPYEQYF.

V is TRBV18 and J is TRBJ2-1, with 14 bases identical to TRBD2. Germline V gene lookup returns CDR1 KGHSH and CDR2 LQKENI. The J segment lost 9 bases and the V segment lost 6 bases, leaving 10 bases of the junction unmatched. The CDR3 totals 16 residues. The CDR3 DNA reads TGTGCCAGCTCTCACCCGGGACTAGCGGGAGTGGGTGAGCAGTTCTTC. Residues: CASSHPGLAGVGEQFF.

This clone has only a few counts. The chain combines TRBV6-1 with TRBJ1-1, with D unresolved. V was clipped by 5 bases and J by 4 bases, with 14 bases between them. Germline CDR1 and CDR2: MNHNS and SASEGT. This CDR3 is 14 amino acids long. This CDR3 reads CASSSRKVATEAFF. CDR3 bases: TGTGCCAGCAGTTCCCGCAAGGTGGCCACTGAAGCTTTCTTT.

CDR3 sequence reads: CASSSSRLRLEQYF. CDR3 bases: TGTGCCAGCAGCTCAAGCAGACTTCGACTCGAGCAGTACTTC. The V call is TRBV5-6, the J call TRBJ2-7; D ambiguous. The CDR3 totals 14 residues. The germline V and J ends were trimmed by 3 bases and 6 bases, with 16 bases remaining between them. CDR1 SGHDT and CDR2 YYEEEE come from the germline V gene.

V gene TRBV11-2 combines with J gene TRBJ2-7; TRBD1 aligns across 9 bases. The CDR3 has 15 amino acids. Losses at the gene ends were 6 bases for V and 5 bases for J; bases not matched to a gene: 11. Germline V lookup: CDR1 SGHAT, CDR2 FQNNGV. CDR3 in DNA: TGTGCCAGCAGGGGCACCGGGACAGGGTACAACGAGCAGTACTTC. Its protein product is CASRGTGTGYNEQYF.

The CDR3 is CATSRLPMTGTRRDTQYF. The DNA for the CDR3 is TGTGCCACCAGCAGACTTCCCATGACCGGGACCCGTCGGGATACGCAGTATTTT. The V call is TRBV15, the J call TRBJ2-3, with D tentatively TRBD1 or TRBD2 (5 bases each). Germline V CDR1 and CDR2: LNHNV, YYDKDF (reference sequence). This CDR3 is 18 amino acids long. Deletions cut 2 bases from V and 6 bases from J, with 24 bases between. Full variable domain (remainder filled in from reference TRBV15 and TRBJ2-3): DAMVIQNPRYQVTQFGKPVTLSCSQTLNHNVMYWYQQKSSQAPKLLFHYYDKDFNNEADTPDNFQSRRPNTSFCFLDIRSPGLGDTAMYLCATSRLPMTGTRRDTQYFGPGTRLTVL.

The chain is built from TRBV12-1 and TRBJ2-7; no DNA check was done on the table's D call, TRBD2. TRBV12-1 is an annotated pseudogene. This CDR3 has 15 amino acids. This CDR3 reads CASILKAGGNYEQYF. CDR3 coding DNA: TGTGCCAGCATCCTCAAAGCGGGAGGGAATTACGAGCAGTACTTC.

This chain uses TRBV5-1 with TRBJ2-5; the D is unclear. V lost 5 bases, J lost 1 base, and 9 bases lay in between. The CDR3 consists of 13 residues. Germline V gene data show CDR1 as SGHRS and CDR2 as YFSETQ. The chain's CDR3 is CASRDGPQETQYF. Here the CDR3 DNA reads TGCGCCAGCAGAGACGGACCCCAAGAGACCCAGTACTTC.

The rearrangement uses TRBV9 and TRBJ2-6; no clear D. V gave up 1 base and J gave up 1 base, with 6 bases separating them. This CDR3 comprises 15 residues. The germline V gene encodes CDR1 SGDLS and CDR2 YYNGEE. CDR3 residues: CASSVRPSGANVLTF. CDR3 DNA: TGTGCCAGCAGCGTAAGACCTTCTGGGGCCAACGTCCTGACTTTC.

This clone has more than one count but fewer than ten. This chain connects TRBV2 to TRBJ2-7; 13 bases are a match to TRBD2. J was trimmed by 2 bases and V by 6 bases; bases with no gene match: 1. Germline loops: CDR1 SNHLY, CDR2 FYNNEI. There are 14 residues in the CDR3. The CDR3: CASRGLAGAYEQYF. CDR3 coding DNA: TGTGCCAGCAGAGGACTAGCGGGGGCCTACGAGCAGTACTTC.